Given below is one T cell receptor beta chain in context. This entry belongs to a study of blood T cell repertoires in COVID-19. Study-wide background: The study drew acute and convalescent COVID-19 samples from the United States, Italy and Spain.

In the original processing: Using reference gene primer amplification, nucleated cell counts were estimated. Here immunoSEQ multiplex PCR was the method, and the copy in TCRdb shows in-frame clones only, minus some. V, J and clone size were drawn from that table, and D and trimming were deduced from the DNA. The table has about 98,000 clones, more than 75% seen once. V shed 2 bases and J 7 bases; nucleotides not matched to a gene: 3. This CDR3 contains 13 residues. Looked up from germline, CDR1 is MNHEY and CDR2 is SVGEGT. The rearrangement links TRBV6-2 or TRBV6-3 to TRBJ1-2; 8 bases align to TRBD1. The sequenced sample was peripheral blood. The sequence came from a man at least 80 years old with acute or convalescent COVID-19. The CDR3 sequence: CASSYAQGVGYTF. CDR3 nucleotide sequence: TGTGCCAGCAGTTACGCACAGGGGGTTGGCTACACCTTC.